This paragraph covers one T cell receptor (beta chain) sequence. V lost 2 bases and J lost 14, with 10 bases in between. This CDR3 is built from 11 residues. Recovery among Cohort 3 donors was established by two negative PCRs, clearance, or symptom resolution. This record belongs to a study of blood T cell repertoires in COVID-19. Study overall: The samples span acute and convalescent COVID-19 from the United States, Italy and Spain. PBMCs, B-cell-depleted T cells, or T cells were the source of the cDNA or gDNA that made up the material.

In the original workflow: Amplification of reference gene primers was used by the study to estimate nucleated cell counts. Clones were read by immunoSEQ multiplex PCR, and TCRdb kept only the in-frame ones, dropping some. V and J calls and clone size are those listed in that table; D and trimming were worked out from the DNA. The sample lists over 250,000 clones, under 90% occurring once. The sample was PBMCs or T cells enriched from blood (not recorded which). The receptor comes from a woman in her fifties or sixties who had recovered from COVID-19. The rearrangement uses TRBV12-3 or TRBV12-4 and TRBJ2-1; D is unresolved. The DNA for the CDR3 is TGTGCCAGCAGTTTAAAAGAGCTAGAGTTCTTC. It translates to CASSLKELEFF.